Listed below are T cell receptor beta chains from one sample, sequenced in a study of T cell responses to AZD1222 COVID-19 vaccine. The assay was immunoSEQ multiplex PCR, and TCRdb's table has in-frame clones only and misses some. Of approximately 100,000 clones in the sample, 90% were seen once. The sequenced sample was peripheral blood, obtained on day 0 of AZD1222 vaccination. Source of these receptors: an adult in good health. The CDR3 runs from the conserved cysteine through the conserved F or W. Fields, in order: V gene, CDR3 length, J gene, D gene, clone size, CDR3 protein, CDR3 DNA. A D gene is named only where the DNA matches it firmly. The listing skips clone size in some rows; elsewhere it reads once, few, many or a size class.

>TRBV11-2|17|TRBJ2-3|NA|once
CASSLPPWDTSTDTQYF
TGTGCCAGCAGCTTACCACCCTGGGACACCAGCACAGATACGCAGTATTTT
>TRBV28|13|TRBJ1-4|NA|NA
CASSLGQIEKLFF
TGTGCCAGCAGTTTAGGGCAGATTGAAAAACTGTTTTTT
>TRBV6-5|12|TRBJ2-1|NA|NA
CASRTGRNEQFF
TGTGCCAGCAGAACAGGACGGAATGAGCAGTTCTTC
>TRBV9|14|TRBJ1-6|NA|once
CASSVGQGNSPLHF
TGTGCCAGCAGCGTGGGGCAGGGGAACTCACCCCTCCACTTT
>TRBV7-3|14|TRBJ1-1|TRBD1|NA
CASSRTGAGTEAFF
TGTGCCAGCAGCAGGACAGGGGCGGGCACTGAAGCTTTCTTT
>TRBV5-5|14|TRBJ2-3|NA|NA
CASSLRSGTDTQYF
TGTGCCAGCAGCTTGAGGAGCGGCACAGATACGCAGTATTTT
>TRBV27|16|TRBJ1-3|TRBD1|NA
CATKKPGQGAGNTIYF
TGTGCCACCAAAAAACCGGGACAGGGGGCTGGAAACACCATATATTTT
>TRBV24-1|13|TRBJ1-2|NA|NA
CATSDLGGYGYTF
TGTGCCACCAGTGATTTGGGGGGCTATGGCTACACCTTC
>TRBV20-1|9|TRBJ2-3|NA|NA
CTLADTQYF
TGCACCCTCGCCGATACGCAGTATTTT
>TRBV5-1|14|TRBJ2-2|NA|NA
CASSLGGNTGELFF
TGCGCCAGCAGCTTAGGAGGGAACACCGGGGAGCTGTTTTTT
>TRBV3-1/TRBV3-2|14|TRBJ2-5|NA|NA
CASSQVGGQETQYF
TGTGCCAGCAGCCAAGTTGGCGGCCAAGAGACCCAGTACTTC
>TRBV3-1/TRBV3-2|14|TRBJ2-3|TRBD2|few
CASSQGSGEDTQYF
TGTGCCAGCAGCCAAGGAAGCGGGGAGGATACGCAGTATTTT
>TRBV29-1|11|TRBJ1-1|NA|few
CSGSISTEAFF
TGCAGCGGATCGATTAGCACTGAAGCTTTCTTT
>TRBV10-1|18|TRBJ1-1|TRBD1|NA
CASSESSHQTGGDTEAFF
TGCGCCAGCAGTGAGTCGAGCCACCAGACAGGGGGAGACACTGAAGCTTTCTTT
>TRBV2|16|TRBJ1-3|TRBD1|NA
CASSATGGATGNTIYF
TGTGCCAGCAGTGCGACAGGGGGCGCCACCGGAAACACCATATATTTT
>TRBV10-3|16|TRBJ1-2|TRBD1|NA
CAISESGSGGVGGYTF
TGTGCCATCAGTGAGTCAGGGTCAGGGGGCGTAGGCGGCTACACCTTC
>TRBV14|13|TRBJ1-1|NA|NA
CASSQDRGGEAFF
TGTGCCAGCAGCCAAGATCGGGGGGGCGAAGCTTTCTTT
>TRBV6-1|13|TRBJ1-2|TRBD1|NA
CASRETGASGYTF
TGTGCCAGCAGGGAAACAGGGGCCAGTGGCTACACCTTC
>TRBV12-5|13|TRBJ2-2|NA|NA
CASGRTTSGELFF
TGTGCTAGTGGTCGGACAACTTCCGGGGAGCTGTTTTTT
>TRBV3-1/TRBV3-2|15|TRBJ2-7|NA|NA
CASSQVPGSNYEQYF
TGTGCCAGCAGCCAAGTGCCAGGGTCGAACTACGAGCAGTACTTC
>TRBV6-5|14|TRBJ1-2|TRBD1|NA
CASSNRQGVYGYTF
TGTGCCAGCAGTAATCGACAGGGCGTCTATGGCTACACCTTC
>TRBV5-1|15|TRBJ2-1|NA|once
CASSSDPDSYNEQFF
TGCGCCAGCAGCTCGGACCCGGACTCCTACAATGAGCAGTTCTTC
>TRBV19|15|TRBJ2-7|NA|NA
CASRAGHAPSYEQYF
TGTGCCAGTAGGGCAGGACACGCCCCCTCCTACGAGCAGTACTTC
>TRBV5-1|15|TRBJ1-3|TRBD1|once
CASSLDRGSGNTIYF
TGCGCCAGCAGCTTGGACAGGGGGTCGGGAAACACCATATATTTT
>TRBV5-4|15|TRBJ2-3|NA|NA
CASRPTGTFTDTQYF
TGTGCCAGCAGGCCGACCGGGACTTTCACAGATACGCAGTATTTT
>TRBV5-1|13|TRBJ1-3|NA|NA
CASSAFSGNTIYF
TGCGCCAGCAGCGCCTTCTCTGGAAACACCATATATTTT
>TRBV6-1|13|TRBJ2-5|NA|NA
CASSENGQETQYF
TGTGCCAGCAGTGAAAATGGGCAAGAGACCCAGTACTTC
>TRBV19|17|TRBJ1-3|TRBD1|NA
CASSTYRGLRSGNTIYF
TGTGCCAGTAGTACCTACAGGGGGCTCCGATCTGGAAACACCATATATTTT